This T cell receptor (beta chain) was identified in a study of breast tumors, draining lymph nodes, adjacent tissues. CDR3 length equals 16 residues. Germline loops: CDR1 SGDLS, CDR2 YYNGEE. The ends lost 4 bases at V and 2 bases at J; junction bases unmatched: 11. MiXCR, applied by TCRdb to the multiplex PCR reads, yields one record per CDR3 protein. Of 150,000 to 200,000 distinct CDR3 sequences in the sample, 33% were seen once. Study results and caveats: Most tumor T cells seemingly derive from lymph node, then expand in tumor.

Samples came from axillary lymph nodes draining the breast cancer. This clonotype was picked up many times. Its antigen is not known. The sample was axillary lymph node tissue. This receptor was identified in a female donor with breast cancer. Some clones in this sample may be carry-over from other donors' samples. V and J are TRBV9 and TRBJ2-7; TRBD2 aligns across 8 bases. The CDR3 bases are TGTGCCAGCAGCTCCCGTTTAAGTAGCGGGACCTACGAGCAGTACTTC. This translates into CASSSRLSSGTYEQYF. The full variable domain, in which reference TRBV9 and TRBJ2-7 provide the parts outside the CDR3, is DSGVTQTPKHLITATGQRVTLRCSPRSGDLSVYWYQQSLDQGLQFLIQYYNGEERAKGNILERFSAQQFPDLHSELNLSSLELGDSALYFCASSSRLSSGTYEQYFGPGTRLTVT.